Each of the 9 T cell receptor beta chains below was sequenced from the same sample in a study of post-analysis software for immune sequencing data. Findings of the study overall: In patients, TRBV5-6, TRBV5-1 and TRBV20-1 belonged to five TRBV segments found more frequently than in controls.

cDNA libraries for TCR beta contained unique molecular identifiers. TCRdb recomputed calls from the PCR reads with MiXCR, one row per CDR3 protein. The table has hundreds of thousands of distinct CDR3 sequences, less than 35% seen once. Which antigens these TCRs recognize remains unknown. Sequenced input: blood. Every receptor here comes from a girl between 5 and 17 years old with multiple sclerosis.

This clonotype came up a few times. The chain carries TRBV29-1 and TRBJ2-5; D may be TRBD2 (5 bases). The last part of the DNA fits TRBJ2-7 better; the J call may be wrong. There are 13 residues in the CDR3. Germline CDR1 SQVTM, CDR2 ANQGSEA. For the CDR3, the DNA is TGCAGCACTGGGGAGCGGAGAAACTACGAGCAGTACTTC. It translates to CSTGERRNYEQYF.

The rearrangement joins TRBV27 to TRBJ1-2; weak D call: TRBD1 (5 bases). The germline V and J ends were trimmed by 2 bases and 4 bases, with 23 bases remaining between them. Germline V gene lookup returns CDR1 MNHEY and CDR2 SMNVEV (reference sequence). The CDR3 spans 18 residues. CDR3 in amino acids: CASSLKPPRGGGVYGYTF. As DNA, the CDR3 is TGTGCCAGCAGTTTAAAGCCGCCCCGGGGGGGAGGTGTCTATGGCTACACCTTC.

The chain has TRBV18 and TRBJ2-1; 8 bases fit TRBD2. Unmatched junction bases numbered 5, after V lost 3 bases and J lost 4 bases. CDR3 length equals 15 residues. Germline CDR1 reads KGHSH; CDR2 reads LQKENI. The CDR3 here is CASSPIGTSYNEQFF. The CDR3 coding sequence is TGTGCCAGCTCACCCATCGGGACTAGTTACAATGAGCAGTTCTTC. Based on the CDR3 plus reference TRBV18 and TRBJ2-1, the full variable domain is NAGVMQNPRHLVRRRGQEARLRCSPMKGHSHVYWYRQLPEEGLKFMVYLQKENIIDESGMPKERFSAEFPKEGPSILRIQQVVRGDSAAYFCASSPIGTSYNEQFFGPGTRLTVL.

Written as DNA, the CDR3 is TGTGCCAGCAGGCTGGGGGGGAACACTGAAGCTTTCTTT. This encodes CASRLGGNTEAFF. V gene TRBV12-3 or TRBV12-4 combines with J gene TRBJ1-1; D might be TRBD1 (5 bases). The CDR3 extends over 13 amino acids. The V end was cut by 6 bases, the J end by 1 base, with 9 bases between.

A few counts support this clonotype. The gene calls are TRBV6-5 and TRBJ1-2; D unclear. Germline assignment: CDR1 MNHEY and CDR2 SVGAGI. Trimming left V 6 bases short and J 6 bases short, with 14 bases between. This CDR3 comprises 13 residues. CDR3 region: CASRAWAVDGYTF. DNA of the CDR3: TGTGCCAGCAGGGCCTGGGCCGTTGATGGCTACACCTTC.

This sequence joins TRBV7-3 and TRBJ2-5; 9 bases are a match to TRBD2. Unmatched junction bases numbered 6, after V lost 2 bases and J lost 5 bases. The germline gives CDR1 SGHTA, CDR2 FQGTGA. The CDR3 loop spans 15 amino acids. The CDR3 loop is CASSLVAGAGETQYF. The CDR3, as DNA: TGTGCCAGCAGCTTAGTAGCGGGGGCGGGTGAGACCCAGTACTTC. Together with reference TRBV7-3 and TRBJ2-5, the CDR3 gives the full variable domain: GAGVSQTPSNKVTEKGKYVELRCDPISGHTALYWYRQSLGQGPEFLIYFQGTGAADDSGLPNDRFFAVRPEGSVSTLKIQRTERGDSAVYLCASSLVAGAGETQYFGPGTRLLVL.

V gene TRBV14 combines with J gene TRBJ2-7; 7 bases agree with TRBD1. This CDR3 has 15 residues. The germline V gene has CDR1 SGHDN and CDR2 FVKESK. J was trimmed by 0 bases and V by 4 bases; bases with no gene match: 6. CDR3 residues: CASSPGRTGSYEQYF. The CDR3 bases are TGTGCCAGCAGCCCCGGACGGACAGGCTCCTACGAGCAGTACTTC.

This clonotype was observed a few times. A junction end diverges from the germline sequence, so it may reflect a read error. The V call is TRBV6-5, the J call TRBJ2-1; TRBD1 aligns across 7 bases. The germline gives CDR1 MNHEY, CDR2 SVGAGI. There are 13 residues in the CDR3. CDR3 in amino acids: CASTSQGSNGQFF. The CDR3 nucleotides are TGTGCCAGCACCTCACAGGGGTCCAATGGGCAGTTCTTC.

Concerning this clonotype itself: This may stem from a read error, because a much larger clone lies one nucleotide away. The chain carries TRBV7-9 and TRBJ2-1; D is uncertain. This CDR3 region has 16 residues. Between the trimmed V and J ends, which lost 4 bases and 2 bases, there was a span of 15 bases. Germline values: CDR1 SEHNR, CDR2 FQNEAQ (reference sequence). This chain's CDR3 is CASSSLGHPPYNEQFF. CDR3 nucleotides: TGTGCCAGCAGCTCACTCGGGCACCCTCCCTACAATGAGCAGTTCTTC. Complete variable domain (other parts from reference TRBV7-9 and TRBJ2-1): DTGVSQNPRHKITKRGQNVTFRCDPISEHNRLYWYRQTLGQGPEFLTYFQNEAQLEKSRLLSDRFSAERPKGSFSTLEIQRTEQGDSAMYLCASSSLGHPPYNEQFFGPGTRLTVL.